The rows below give T cell receptor beta chains drawn from one sample of a study of molecular identifiers for immune sequencing clone quantification. TCRdb recomputed calls from the PCR reads with MiXCR, one row per CDR3 protein. The profile shows 8,500 to 11,000 distinct CDR3 sequences, 15% to 20% of them singletons. The sequenced sample was naive CD8+ T cells from blood, with Jurkat cell RNA spiked in. These receptors originate from a human donor in good health. Some libraries in this study had Jurkat cell RNA spiked in. CDR3s include the opening cysteine and the closing phenylalanine or tryptophan. D genes are given only for firm matches. For some rows the clone size is stated as once, few or many, or as a class when expanded; others skip it.

j_gene,d_gene,v_gene,abundance,CDR3nt,CDR3aa
TRBJ2-1,-,TRBV27,medium-sized,TGTGCCAGCAGTCGGTCCTTAGGCTACAATGAGCAGTTCTTC,CASSRSLGYNEQFF
TRBJ1-4,-,TRBV7-9,many,TGTGCCAGCAGCTTAGATGAAAAACTGTTTTTT,CASSLDEKLFF
TRBJ2-3,TRBD2,TRBV5-6,many,TGTGCCAGCAGCTTGGCTGGGCTAGCGGGTAGCACAGATACGCAGTATTTT,CASSLAGLAGSTDTQYF
TRBJ2-2,-,TRBV27,many,TGTGCCAGCAGTTCCGGGACTTCCGCGAACACCGGGGAGCTGTTTTTT,CASSSGTSANTGELFF
TRBJ2-7,TRBD1,TRBV5-6,medium-sized,TGTGCCAGCAGCTTGGGGACAGGAGCCTACGAGCAGTACTTC,CASSLGTGAYEQYF
TRBJ2-7,-,TRBV12-3/TRBV12-4,many,TGTGCCAGCAGTTACACCTACGAGCAGTACTTC,CASSYTYEQYF
TRBJ2-7,TRBD2,TRBV7-9,medium-sized,TGTGCCAGCAGCTCTGGACTAGCGGGATTGTATGAGCAGTACTTC,CASSSGLAGLYEQYF
TRBJ1-1,TRBD1,TRBV12-3/TRBV12-4,few,TGTGCCAGCAGTTTAGGGGACAGGGATGCGGACACTGAAGCTTTCTTT,CASSLGDRDADTEAFF
TRBJ2-5,-,TRBV29-1,medium-sized,TGCAGCGTTATCCGGGACGACCCTTCGGTGACCCAGTACTTC,CSVIRDDPSVTQYF
TRBJ2-5,-,TRBV6-5,-,TGTGCCAGCACTGGGCGAACCCAAGAGACCCAGTACTTC,CASTGRTQETQYF
TRBJ2-1,-,TRBV7-9,-,TGTGCCAGCAGCATACCCACCCGGGGAAGCGGTAGTAATGAGCAGTTCTTC,CASSIPTRGSGSNEQFF
TRBJ2-1,-,TRBV4-1,medium-sized,TGCGCCAGCAGCCAAGATCGGGCAAATGAGCAGTTCTTC,CASSQDRANEQFF
TRBJ2-5,-,TRBV12-3/TRBV12-4,-,TGTGCCAGCAGTTTCCGGACAACCATACATGCGACCCAGTACTTC,CASSFRTTIHATQYF
TRBJ2-3,TRBD2,TRBV3-1,medium-sized,TGTGCCAGCAGCCGGCACCCCGGGACTAGCGGGAGGTCAGATACGCAGTATTTT,CASSRHPGTSGRSDTQYF
TRBJ2-3,-,TRBV5-4,few,TGTGCCAGCAGCTCCTTGGGGAACACAGATACGCAGTATTTT,CASSSLGNTDTQYF
TRBJ2-7,-,TRBV6-5,medium-sized,TGTGCCAGCAGTTACTGGGCAGGGTATTCCTACGAGCAGTACTTC,CASSYWAGYSYEQYF
TRBJ2-3,TRBD1,TRBV10-3,medium-sized,TGTGCCATCAGTGCCTCGTCCGAGACAGGGGACACAGATACGCAGTATTTT,CAISASSETGDTDTQYF
TRBJ2-2,TRBD1,TRBV6-1,medium-sized,TGTGCCACCCGTCCGGGACAGCCGAACACCGGGGAGCTGTTTTTT,CATRPGQPNTGELFF
TRBJ2-1,-,TRBV30,medium-sized,TGTGCCTGGAGTGACTTAGGGGCGCCGGGGAATGAGCAGTTCTTC,CAWSDLGAPGNEQFF
TRBJ2-1,TRBD1,TRBV7-9,few,TGTGCCAGCAGCAAGCCCCCCGTGGGACAGGGAAGCAATGAGCAGTTCTTC,CASSKPPVGQGSNEQFF
TRBJ2-1,-,TRBV7-9,-,TGTGCCAGCGAAAGGACTGTTTTGAATGAGCAGTTCTTC,CASERTVLNEQFF
TRBJ2-7,-,TRBV29-1,medium-sized,TGCAGCGTTGAGTTGGGGTACGAGCAGTACTTC,CSVELGYEQYF
TRBJ2-2,-,TRBV7-8,medium-sized,TGTGCCAGCAGCTTAGGGGGACAAGCCGGGGAGCTGTTTTTT,CASSLGGQAGELFF
TRBJ2-5,-,TRBV7-6,many,TGTGCCAGCAGCTTAGCGGGTATTCAAGAGACCCAGTACTTC,CASSLAGIQETQYF
TRBJ2-7,TRBD2,TRBV4-2,medium-sized,TGTGCCAGCAGCCAAGATCGGAGACTAGCGGGAGAGGACTACGAGCAGTACTTC,CASSQDRRLAGEDYEQYF
TRBJ1-1,-,TRBV9,many,TGTGCCAGCAGCACATCTGCAGACGGACGGGTCACTGAAGCTTTCTTT,CASSTSADGRVTEAFF
TRBJ2-5,-,TRBV12-3/TRBV12-4,-,TGTGCCAGCAGTTTCCGGACAACCATACATGTGACCCAGTACTTC,CASSFRTTIHVTQYF
TRBJ2-1,-,TRBV11-2,many,TGTGCCAGCAGTCGGGTCTCTCCCCTGGAGCAGTTCTTC,CASSRVSPLEQFF
TRBJ2-5,-,TRBV28,few,TGTGCCAGCAGTTCGATTAGTTATAACCCTCAAGAGACCCAGTACTTC,CASSSISYNPQETQYF
TRBJ2-3,-,TRBV3-1,medium-sized,TGTGCCAGCAGCCAAGACGGGGATGGGAGCACAGATACGCAGTATTTT,CASSQDGDGSTDTQYF
TRBJ2-3,TRBD1,TRBV29-1,medium-sized,TGCAGCGTTGAAGGGGCCCTCGGACAGGGTGCAGATACGCAGTATTTT,CSVEGALGQGADTQYF
TRBJ2-7,TRBD2,TRBV9,medium-sized,TGTGCCAGCAGCCCCGGGACTAGTAATCTTGACGAGCAGTACTTC,CASSPGTSNLDEQYF
TRBJ1-1,-,TRBV28,many,TGTGCCAGCAGTGCAGTGGTGAACACTGAAGCTTTCTTT,CASSAVVNTEAFF
TRBJ1-4,-,TRBV19,many,TGTGCCAGTAGTATAGATCGGTTCGAGGAGGAAAAACTGTTTTTT,CASSIDRFEEEKLFF
TRBJ2-2,TRBD2,TRBV6-5,many,TGTGCCAGCAGTTCGAAATCCTTGGGACTAGCGGGATACACCGGGGAGCTGTTTTTT,CASSSKSLGLAGYTGELFF
TRBJ1-1,-,TRBV29-1,medium-sized,TGCAGCGTTCAAGTCGGGAACACTGAAGCTTTCTTT,CSVQVGNTEAFF
TRBJ1-1,-,TRBV20-1,medium-sized,TGCAGTGCTCATCGGGGGGCGCGGACTGAAGCTTTCTTT,CSAHRGARTEAFF
TRBJ2-7,TRBD2,TRBV4-2,many,TGTGCCTGCAGCCAAGTGACTAGCGGGGCCTACGAGCAGTACTTC,CACSQVTSGAYEQYF
TRBJ2-2,TRBD2,TRBV6-5,many,TGTGCCAGCAGTTACTTAGGTCCTAGCGGGAGTACATCTGGGGGCGGGGAGCTGTTTTTT,CASSYLGPSGSTSGGGELFF
TRBJ1-1,-,TRBV20-1,-,TGCTGTGCTAGGCCAGGGTATTACACTGAAGCTTTCTTT,CCARPGYYTEAFF
TRBJ2-7,-,TRBV29-1,-,TGCAGCGTTGAAGATCAAGGGGCCGAGCAGTACTTC,CSVEDQGAEQYF